This T cell receptor beta chain derives from a study of T cell responses to AZD1222 COVID-19 vaccine (dated by TCRdb to 2020 to 2022). Describing the broader study: AZD1222 recipients whose second dose came at about 4 weeks and those whose second dose came at about 12 weeks were combined into one group, since spike-specific TCR depth and breadth did not differ between the two schedules. Trial participants were enrolled by age into 18-55, 56-69 and 70-plus year subgroups, with approximately 160, 26 and 62 TCR-sequenced participants respectively. A total of just over 230 trial participants underwent TCR sequencing, of whom under 220 had received two doses of AZD1222 and some 25 had received two doses of the MenACWY control vaccine. Broad study findings and their caveats: Because no day 14 peak-response samples were available, the repertoires could be characterized only after the peak T cell response. Conclusions about previously exposed vaccinees were limited because only a handful of AZD1222 recipients were SARS-CoV-2 seropositive at baseline. After two AZD1222 doses, spike-specific TCR breadth and depth were significantly higher than at day 0 and than in MenACWY recipients. Participants were mostly white British and included more females than males, and it was suggested by the authors that clonal diversity may have been underestimated. In the small 56-69-year group, the increase in depth fell short of significance, most likely because of low power. Reportedly, close to half of the unique spike-specific TCRs recognized epitopes lying outside the regions that are mutated in the B.1.351 and B.1.1.7 variants. The vaccine-associated CD4 TCRs covered the entire spike protein, and the dominant responses fell in regions 160-218 and 743-854.

The CDR3 regions of human TCRbeta chains were analyzed by immunosequencing. In the original analysis: TCRs in the repertoires were matched against a reference library of SARS-CoV-2-specific TCRs that had been generated with the MIRA antigen-specificity platform. Breadth was defined as the fraction of unique TCRs that were SARS-CoV-2-associated, and depth was defined as the fraction of total T cells that were SARS-CoV-2-associated. Using the MIRA data, each spike-specific TCR was mapped to the spike region that the TCR reacts to and placed in a CD4 or CD8 class. Log10-transformed breadth and depth values were compared by one-way ANOVA with Sidak's multiple comparisons tests. TCRdb re-hosts the immuneACCESS table, in-frame sequences only. Its copies lack some clones; in the studies checked, an unresolved V gene accounts for under half of them, and the cause for the rest is not known. The DNA was the basis for D and trimming; V, J and clone size are from that table. Present in this sample are some 130,000 clones, approximately 93% of which were seen just once. Of the sample, 5.4% is held by the ten largest clones.

Note on this clone: The antigen it binds to is not known. No much larger clonotype is one base removed from it; base qualities were not supplied.

The CDR1 and CDR2 encoded by the germline V gene are SGHAT and FQNNGV. Including the terminal cysteine and phenylalanine, the CDR3 comprises 15 residues. Only the CDR3 DNA is retained, 45 bases long and in frame from the first base. V is shortened by 1 base, J by 2 bases, and the region joining them spans 10 bases. This sample's time point label indicates: baseline before first vaccination. Samples from vaccinated people were obtained from the UK trials COV001 and COV002, which included a single-blind randomized controlled phase 2/3 trial of AZD1222 (ChAdOx1 nCoV-19) in healthy adults. Trial participant PBMC samples were collected at day 0 and day 28 after the second dose for TCRbeta chain sequencing.

This receptor chain uses TRBV11-2 and TRBJ2-3, with the D gene uncertain. This receptor was identified in an adult in good health. The sample in question was peripheral blood, obtained on day 0 of AZD1222 vaccination. The sequence in DNA is TGTGCCAGCAGCTTAGTCCAGGCCTACACAGATACGCAGTATTTT. This encodes CASSLVQAYTDTQYF.